The 30 T cell receptor beta chains presented below share a single source sample, sequenced in a study of T-cell reconstitution after alpha-beta-depleted transplantation in children. Preparing the TCRbeta library involved the use of unique molecular identifiers. One entry per CDR3 protein results from TCRdb running MiXCR on the PCR reads. The data contain about 540,000 distinct CDR3 sequences, approximately 20% of them singletons. Sequencing was performed on PBMCs from the stem cell graft donor, taken from the stem cell graft. The receptors were sampled from a human donor who donated a stem cell graft to a child with acute lymphoblastic leukemia.

The gene calls are TRBV12-3 or TRBV12-4 and TRBJ2-1; D might be TRBD1 (6 bases). Trimming pared 7 bases from V and 4 bases from J, leaving 17 bases between. CDR3 length: 15 amino acids. In nucleotides, the CDR3 is TGTGCCAGCACTCATGGGGGCCTCCGGTACAATGAGCAGTTCTTC. This translates into CASTHGGLRYNEQFF.

The chain combines TRBV7-9 with TRBJ2-1; TRBD2 aligns across 7 bases. This CDR3 spans 12 amino acids. V shed 5 bases and J 8 bases; nucleotides not matched to a gene: 3. Germline CDR1 SEHNR, CDR2 FQNEAQ (reference sequence). As DNA, the CDR3 is TGTGCCAGCAGCCCGGGACTATATGAGCAGTTCTTC. It translates to CASSPGLYEQFF.

This clonotype was seen a few times. V gene TRBV5-1 combines with J gene TRBJ2-3; D could derive from TRBD1 or TRBD2 (5 bases each). The CDR3 runs to 17 residues. V was shortened by 2 bases and J by 2 bases, with 18 bases between the two germline ends. Germline V CDR1 and CDR2: SGHRS, YFSETQ. This CDR3 reads CASSLTIRGRDTDTQYF. The CDR3 DNA reads TGCGCCAGCAGCTTAACCATAAGGGGACGAGACACAGATACGCAGTATTTT. Based on the CDR3 plus reference TRBV5-1 and TRBJ2-3, the full variable domain is KAGVTQTPRYLIKTRGQQVTLSCSPISGHRSVSWYQQTPGQGLQFLFEYFSETQRNKGNFPGRFSGRQFSNSRSEMNVSTLELGDSALYLCASSLTIRGRDTDTQYFGPGTRLTVL.

The chain recombines TRBV12-3 or TRBV12-4 with TRBJ2-3, with no clear D. This CDR3 is 12 amino acids long. V was shortened by 9 bases and J by 6 bases, with 13 bases between the two germline ends. This CDR3 is CASCRILDTQYF. The CDR3 DNA reads as TGTGCCAGTTGCAGGATTTTGGATACGCAGTATTTT.

This clonotype was seen only a few times. The rearrangement links TRBV7-2 to TRBJ2-3; D remains ambiguous. The V end was cut by 5 bases, the J end by 5 bases, with 11 bases between. This CDR3 has 13 residues. Looked up from germline, CDR1 is SGHTA and CDR2 is FQGNSA. The CDR3 nucleotides read TGTGCCAGCAGCGCCTACTCTTTAGATACGCAGTATTTT. Translating it yields CASSAYSLDTQYF.

The rearrangement joins TRBV12-3 or TRBV12-4 to TRBJ1-5, with D possibly matching TRBD1 (6 bases). The CDR3 has 14 amino acids. Trimming removed 1 base at V and 6 bases at J, with 10 bases between. The CDR3 DNA sequence: TGTGCCAGCAGTTTAGACAGGGAGTCTCAGCCCCAGCATTTT. It is translated as CASSLDRESQPQHF.

This clonotype turned up a few times. The gene calls are TRBV5-1 and TRBJ2-7; TRBD2 might be the D (6 bases). The length of the CDR3 is 14 residues. V was clipped by 4 bases and J by 3 bases, with 14 bases between them. Germline CDR1 SGHRS, CDR2 YFSETQ. CDR3 sequence reads: CASSASVDYYEQYF. CDR3 nucleotide sequence: TGCGCCAGCAGCGCTAGCGTAGATTACTACGAGCAGTACTTC. Together with reference TRBV5-1 and TRBJ2-7, the CDR3 gives the full variable domain: KAGVTQTPRYLIKTRGQQVTLSCSPISGHRSVSWYQQTPGQGLQFLFEYFSETQRNKGNFPGRFSGRQFSNSRSEMNVSTLELGDSALYLCASSASVDYYEQYFGPGTRLTVT.

This clonotype turned up a few times. The chain uses TRBV7-2 and TRBJ2-7; D call uncertain. This CDR3 is built from 16 residues. Trimming removed 2 bases at V and 2 bases at J, with 16 bases between. CDR1 SGHTA and CDR2 FQGNSA come from the germline V gene. The CDR3 nucleotides are TGTGCCAGCAGCTTATTAGCATCCCAACCAGCCTACGAGCAGTACTTC. Protein sequence: CASSLLASQPAYEQYF.

A few counts support this clonotype. V gene TRBV27 combines with J gene TRBJ2-7, with TRBD2 matching 12 bases. CDR3 size: 18 residues. Trimming cost V 6 bases and J 0 bases; bases outside gene matches: 12. Germline V gene data show CDR1 as MNHEY and CDR2 as SMNVEV (reference sequence). The CDR3 DNA reads as TGTGCCAGCAGACCTAATCGGGGACTAGCGGGCGACTCCTACGAGCAGTACTTC. Amino acid sequence: CASRPNRGLAGDSYEQYF.

V usage is TRBV20-1 and J usage is TRBJ1-4; no firm D call. The V end was cut by 0 bases, the J end by 3 bases, with 2 bases between. Germline-derived CDR1 and CDR2 are DFQATT and SNEGSKA (reference sequence). The CDR3 contains 12 residues. CDR3: CSARDPNEKLFF. The CDR3 region has the DNA TGCAGTGCTAGAGATCCTAATGAAAAACTGTTTTTT.

This clonotype was seen a few times. The chain has TRBV12-3 or TRBV12-4 and TRBJ2-1, with D perhaps matching TRBD1 (6 bases). V dropped 1 base and J dropped 16 bases, with 17 bases sitting between them. The CDR3 contains 13 residues. In nucleotides, the CDR3 is TGTGCCAGCAGTTTAGTCACAGGGCTTGGCGGATTCTTC. Protein: CASSLVTGLGGFF.

This clonotype was detected only a few times. This chain connects TRBV12-3 or TRBV12-4 to TRBJ2-1, with TRBD2 matching over 10 bases. The V gene end was trimmed by 5 bases and the J gene end by 2 bases; junction bases not matched to a gene: 15. This CDR3 has 19 residues. The CDR3, as DNA: TGTGCCAGCAGTCTCTACAGGGCCCGAGCGGGAGGGCCCTACAATGAGCAGTTCTTC. This gives the protein CASSLYRARAGGPYNEQFF.

The chain couples TRBV2 to TRBJ2-1; D not certain. Per germline, CDR1 SNHLY and CDR2 FYNNEI. The CDR3 contains 12 residues. Trimming left V 9 bases short and J 2 bases short, with 8 bases between. As DNA, the CDR3 is TGTGCCAGTCCAGCCCCCTACAATGAGCAGTTCTTC. Its translation: CASPAPYNEQFF.

V usage is TRBV5-5 and J usage is TRBJ1-4; no firm D call. The CDR3 covers 12 residues. V shed 2 bases and J shed 8 bases, with 7 bases lying between them. Looked up from germline, CDR1 is SGHKS and CDR2 is YYEKEE (reference sequence). CDR3 in DNA: TGTGCCAGCAGCTTACCCACGGAAAAACTGTTTTTT. It specifies CASSLPTEKLFF.

This clonotype was counted between two and nine times. The V call is TRBV3-1, the J call TRBJ2-5, with TRBD2 matching over 7 bases. Germline V gene sequence: CDR1 LGHDT, CDR2 YNNKEL (reference sequence). J gave up 2 bases and V 5 bases, and 5 bases lay outside the gene matches. The CDR3 extends over 14 amino acids. CDR3 region: CASSLGLSQETQYF. DNA of the CDR3: TGTGCCAGCAGCTTGGGACTATCTCAAGAGACCCAGTACTTC.

This clonotype was picked up a small number of times. This chain connects TRBV16 to TRBJ2-7; the match to TRBD1 covers 9 bases. V shed 2 bases and J 5 bases; nucleotides not matched to a gene: 7. The CDR3 has 15 residues. Germline CDR1 reads KGHSY; CDR2 reads FQNENV. CDR3 amino acids: CASSQPDRGDHEQYF. In DNA, the CDR3 is TGTGCCAGCAGCCAACCCGACAGGGGGGACCACGAGCAGTACTTC.

V usage is TRBV12-3 or TRBV12-4 and J usage is TRBJ1-1; 7 bases align to TRBD1. The V gene end was trimmed by 7 bases and the J gene end by 2 bases; junction bases not matched to a gene: 7. The CDR3 contains 14 residues. In DNA, the CDR3 is TGTGCCAGCATCTTGACAGGGATCAACACTGAAGCTTTCTTT. This gives the protein CASILTGINTEAFF.

This chain links TRBV25-1 with TRBJ2-7; D is perhaps TRBD1 (6 bases). CDR3 length: 15 residues. Germline V lookup: CDR1 MGHDK, CDR2 SYGVNS. V lost 0 bases, J lost 3 bases, and 12 bases lay in between. The chain's CDR3 is CASSEYNGRGYEQYF. For the CDR3, the DNA is TGTGCCAGCAGTGAATATAACGGCAGGGGCTACGAGCAGTACTTC.

The sample holds a few counts of this clonotype. V usage is TRBV3-1 and J usage is TRBJ2-4; D possibly corresponds to TRBD2 (5 bases). With 1 base removed from V and 0 bases from J, the gap between germline ends came to 25 bases. Germline V lookup: CDR1 LGHDT, CDR2 YNNKEL (reference sequence). The CDR3 has 21 amino acids. CDR3 residues: CASSQVEYTGIKHLAKNIQYF. CDR3 bases: TGTGCCAGCAGCCAAGTCGAGTACACCGGGATCAAACACCTAGCCAAAAACATTCAGTACTTC.

This sequence joins TRBV20-1 and TRBJ2-3; D uncertain. The CDR3 is made up of 14 amino acids. Germline V CDR1 and CDR2: DFQATT, SNEGSKA (reference sequence). The germline V and J ends were trimmed by 4 bases and 0 bases, with 11 bases remaining between them. CDR3 nucleotides: TGCAGTGCTACCGGGCTAAATAGCACAGATACGCAGTATTTT. Translating it yields CSATGLNSTDTQYF.

In its sample, this clonotype was seen a few times. The chain recombines TRBV20-1 with TRBJ1-1; D not certain. V shed 6 bases and J shed 1 base, with 9 bases lying between them. The V gene's germline CDR1 is DFQATT and CDR2 SNEGSKA (reference sequence). The CDR3 loop spans 12 amino acids. The chain's CDR3 is CSALKGNTEAFF. CDR3 bases: TGCAGTGCACTAAAGGGGAACACTGAAGCTTTCTTT.

This chain uses TRBV7-9 with TRBJ2-2; 7 bases line up with TRBD2. CDR3 size: 16 residues. CDR1 is SEHNR, CDR2 FQNEAQ, per germline (reference sequence). With V trimmed by 4 bases and J by 0 bases, 5 bases remained unmatched. For the CDR3, the DNA is TGTGCCAGCAGCTCCGGGAGGCTAGCGAACACCGGGGAGCTGTTTTTT. Translated, it gives CASSSGRLANTGELFF. Based on the CDR3 plus reference TRBV7-9 and TRBJ2-2, the full variable domain is DTGVSQNPRHKITKRGQNVTFRCDPISEHNRLYWYRQTLGQGPEFLTYFQNEAQLEKSRLLSDRFSAERPKGSFSTLEIQRTEQGDSAMYLCASSSGRLANTGELFFGEGSRLTVL.

This chain links TRBV7-9 with TRBJ2-7; no clear D. CDR3 size: 13 residues. Trimming stripped 5 bases from V and 7 bases from J, with 15 bases between. Germline V gene sequence: CDR1 SEHNR, CDR2 FQNEAQ (reference sequence). CDR3 in DNA: TGTGCCAGCAGCGTAAGCTCCGATTGGGAGCAGTACTTC. Translation: CASSVSSDWEQYF.

V gene TRBV12-3 or TRBV12-4 combines with J gene TRBJ2-3; D unclear. Trimming left V 7 bases short and J 8 bases short, with 13 bases between. The CDR3 runs 12 residues. The CDR3 sequence: CASIGSRPTQYF. DNA of the CDR3: TGTGCCAGCATCGGTAGCAGGCCTACGCAGTATTTT.

This clonotype was counted a few times. In nucleotides, the CDR3 is TGCAGCGTTGTTGATCTGCGGCACTCCTACGAGCAGTACTTC. It specifies CSVVDLRHSYEQYF. The chain couples TRBV29-1 to TRBJ2-7; D remains unclear. Germline loops: CDR1 SQVTM, CDR2 ANQGSEA. Trimming shortened V by 4 bases and J by 0 bases, and 13 bases separated the two germline ends. This CDR3 spans 14 amino acids.

In its sample, this clonotype was seen a few times. The chain joins TRBV5-1 to TRBJ1-4; 7 positions agree with TRBD1. After removal of 0 bases from V and 4 bases from J, the junction contained 3 bases not matched to a gene. The CDR3 extends over 15 amino acids. CDR1 and CDR2 (germline): SGHRS, YFSETQ. The DNA for the CDR3 is TGCGCCAGCAGCTTGGCGGGACAGAGTAATGAAAAACTGTTTTTT. Encoded protein: CASSLAGQSNEKLFF. Filled out from reference TRBV5-1 and TRBJ1-4, the complete variable domain reads KAGVTQTPRYLIKTRGQQVTLSCSPISGHRSVSWYQQTPGQGLQFLFEYFSETQRNKGNFPGRFSGRQFSNSRSEMNVSTLELGDSALYLCASSLAGQSNEKLFFGSGTQLSVL.

The chain is built from TRBV9 and TRBJ2-7; D possibly corresponds to TRBD1 (5 bases). The CDR3 extends over 14 amino acids. V was pared by 0 bases and J by 4 bases, with 11 bases between. Germline V gene data show CDR1 as SGDLS and CDR2 as YYNGEE. The CDR3 loop reads CASSVGGQGYEQYF. The CDR3 coding sequence is TGTGCCAGCAGCGTAGGGGGTCAGGGATACGAGCAGTACTTC. Looking up the rest from reference TRBV9 and TRBJ2-7 gives the full variable domain: DSGVTQTPKHLITATGQRVTLRCSPRSGDLSVYWYQQSLDQGLQFLIQYYNGEERAKGNILERFSAQQFPDLHSELNLSSLELGDSALYFCASSVGGQGYEQYFGPGTRLTVT.

The chain employs TRBV12-3 or TRBV12-4 and TRBJ1-5; D perhaps matches TRBD1 (5 bases). The CDR3 consists of 16 residues. V shed 7 bases and J shed 2 bases, with 18 bases lying between them. The CDR3 DNA follows: TGTGCCAGCATCGACAAAGGGACCGGGGGCAATCAGCCCCAGCATTTT. Translation: CASIDKGTGGNQPQHF.

This clonotype came up a few times. The chain uses TRBV20-1 and TRBJ2-3; possibly TRBD1 for D (5 bases). Per germline, CDR1 DFQATT and CDR2 SNEGSKA (reference sequence). This CDR3 has 13 residues. V lost 7 bases and J 6 bases, leaving 17 bases between the germline ends. Here the CDR3 DNA reads TGCAGTGTTCAGGCCCTAAAGGGGGATACGCAGTATTTT. It translates to CSVQALKGDTQYF.

This clonotype came up a few times. V gene TRBV29-1 combines with J gene TRBJ2-3; maybe TRBD2 (5 bases). This CDR3 comprises 14 residues. Germline CDR1 is SQVTM and CDR2 is ANQGSEA. V lost 7 bases, J lost 1 base, and 15 bases lay in between. This CDR3 reads CSASSAGRTDTQYF. The CDR3 bases are TGCAGCGCGTCCTCTGCGGGCCGCACAGATACGCAGTATTTT.